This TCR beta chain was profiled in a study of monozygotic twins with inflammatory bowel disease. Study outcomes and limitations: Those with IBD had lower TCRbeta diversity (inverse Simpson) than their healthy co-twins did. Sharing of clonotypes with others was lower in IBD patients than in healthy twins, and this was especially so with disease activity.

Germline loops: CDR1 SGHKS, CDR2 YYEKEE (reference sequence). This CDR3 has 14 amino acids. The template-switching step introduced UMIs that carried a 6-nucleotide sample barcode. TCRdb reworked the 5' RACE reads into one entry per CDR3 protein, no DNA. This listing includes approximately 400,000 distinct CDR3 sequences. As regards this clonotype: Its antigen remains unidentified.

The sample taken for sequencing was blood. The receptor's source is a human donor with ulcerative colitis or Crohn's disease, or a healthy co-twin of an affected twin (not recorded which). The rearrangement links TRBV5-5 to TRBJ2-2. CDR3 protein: CASSLGTNTGELFF.